One TCR beta chain is described in this entry. Its specificity is unknown. These data belong to a study of T cell repertoires in cytomegalovirus infection. Background on the study: Matching HLA type and CMV infection were both indicated by public TCR beta signatures.

The CDR3 contains 18 residues. The V gene's germline CDR1 is MNHEY and CDR2 SMNVEV (reference sequence). J lost 1 base, V lost 5 bases, and 9 bases had no gene match. Study observations and caveats: People with CMV and the relevant HLA were identified by cumulative public TCR beta family frequency. The ex vivo response showed dominance by HLA-C-restricted CMV-specific TCR beta clonotypes.

Via MiXCR, TCRdb re-called the reads, giving one row per CDR3 protein. The profile covers more than 650,000 distinct CDR3 sequences, with roughly 35% appearing a single time and under 3.5% taken by the ten largest. This sequence was found in a human donor in good health (CMV status not recorded). Some clones in this sample may be carry-over from other donors' samples. This chain connects TRBV27 to TRBJ1-6; 9 nucleotides match TRBD1. Sequencing used PBMCs. CDR3 in amino acids: CASSHRGQGISYNSPLHF. The CDR3 DNA sequence: TGTGCCAGCAGTCACCGTGGACAGGGGATTTCCTATAATTCACCCCTCCACTTT.